This T cell receptor beta chain was identified in a study of CD8+ T cells in alopecia areata. Sample treatment: oral pan-JAK inhibitor, 5-10 mg twice daily. RNA was isolated and reverse transcribed to cDNA, the sequencing template. Using immunoSEQ multiplex PCR, the repertoire was profiled, and TCRdb retains in-frame clones only, with some absent. Among some 100,000 clones listed, approximately 59% were seen once. The CDR3 sequence is 18 residues long. Trimming took off 1 base at V and 0 bases at J, with 13 bases between the two ends. CDR1 and CDR2 (germline): MGHRA, YSYEKL. This clonotype was sampled from a human donor with alopecia areata. This sequence joins TRBV4-1 and TRBJ1-6; the D is unclear. Sequencing was performed on CD8+ T cells sorted from blood, taken at week 4, from a patient treated with tofacitinib. The CDR3 DNA reads TGCGCCAGCAGCCAAGTTCCCGTTCTGAGCTCCTATAATTCACCCCTCCACTTT. Translating it yields CASSQVPVLSSYNSPLHF.